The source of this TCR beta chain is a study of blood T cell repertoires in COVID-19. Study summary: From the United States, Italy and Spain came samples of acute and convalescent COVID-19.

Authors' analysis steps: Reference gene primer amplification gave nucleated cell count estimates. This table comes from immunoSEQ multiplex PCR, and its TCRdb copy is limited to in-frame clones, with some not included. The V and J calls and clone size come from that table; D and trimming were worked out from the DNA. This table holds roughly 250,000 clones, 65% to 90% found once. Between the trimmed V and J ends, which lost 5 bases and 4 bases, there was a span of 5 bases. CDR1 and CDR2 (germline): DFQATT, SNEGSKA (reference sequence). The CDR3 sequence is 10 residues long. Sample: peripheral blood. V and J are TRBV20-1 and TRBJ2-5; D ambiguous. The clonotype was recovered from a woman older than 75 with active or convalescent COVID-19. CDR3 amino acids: CSAAGETQYF. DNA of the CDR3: TGCAGTGCTGCCGGAGAGACCCAGTACTTC.